The clone carrying this T cell receptor (beta chain) showed up many times. The V and J ends lost 3 bases and 0 bases, in that order; junction bases with no gene match: 6. The CDR3 consists of 16 residues. Germline V gene data show CDR1 as SEHNR and CDR2 as FQNEAQ (reference sequence). Alpha and beta constant-region primers primed reverse transcription of approximately 460 ng RNA. Using multiplexing indices, alpha and beta chain libraries were generated apart by chain-specific third strand synthesis. TCRdb called the 5' RACE reads again in MiXCR, with one record for every CDR3 protein. The sample records about 14,000 distinct CDR3 sequences, 9% to 10% being singletons. This sample is drawn from a study of HIV-infected patients and healthy controls. No cell fractionation was done, so the repertoire covers all unsorted peripheral blood T cells.

Sequencing was performed on blood. The TCR was taken from an adult in good health. The chain recombines TRBV7-9 with TRBJ2-5, with TRBD2 matching over 8 bases. CDR3 DNA sequence: TGTGCCAGCAGCTTGGGGTTAGCGGGAAACCAAGAGACCCAGTACTTC. Translated: CASSLGLAGNQETQYF.